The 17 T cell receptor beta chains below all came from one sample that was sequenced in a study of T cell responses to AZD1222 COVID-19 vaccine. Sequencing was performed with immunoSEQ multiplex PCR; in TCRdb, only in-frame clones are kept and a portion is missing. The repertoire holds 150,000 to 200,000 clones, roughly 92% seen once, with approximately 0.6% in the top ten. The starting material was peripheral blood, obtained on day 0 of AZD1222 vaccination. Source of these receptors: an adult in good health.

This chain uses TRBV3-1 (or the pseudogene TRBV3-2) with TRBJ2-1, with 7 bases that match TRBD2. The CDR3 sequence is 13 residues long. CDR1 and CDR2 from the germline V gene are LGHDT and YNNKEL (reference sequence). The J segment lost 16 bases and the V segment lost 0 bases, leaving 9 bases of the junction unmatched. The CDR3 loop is CASSQDGGGKGFF. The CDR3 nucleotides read TGTGCCAGCAGCCAAGATGGGGGGGGAAAGGGCTTCTTC.

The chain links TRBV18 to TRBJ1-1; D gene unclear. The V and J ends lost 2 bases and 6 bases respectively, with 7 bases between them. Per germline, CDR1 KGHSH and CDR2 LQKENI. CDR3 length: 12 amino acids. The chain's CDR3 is CASSPGISEAFF. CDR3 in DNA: TGTGCCAGCTCACCAGGAATATCTGAAGCTTTCTTT.

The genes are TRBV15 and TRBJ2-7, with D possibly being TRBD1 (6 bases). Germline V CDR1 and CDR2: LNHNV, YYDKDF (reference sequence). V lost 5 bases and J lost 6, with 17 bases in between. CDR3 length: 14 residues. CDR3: CATSARQVKGEQYF. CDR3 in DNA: TGTGCCACCAGCGCCCGACAGGTTAAGGGCGAGCAGTACTTC.

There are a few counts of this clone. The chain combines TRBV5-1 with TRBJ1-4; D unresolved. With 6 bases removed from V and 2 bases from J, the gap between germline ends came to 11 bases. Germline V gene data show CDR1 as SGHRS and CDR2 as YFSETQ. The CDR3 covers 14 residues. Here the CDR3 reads CASTEFGTNEKLFF. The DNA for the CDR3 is TGCGCCAGCACCGAGTTTGGGACTAATGAAAAACTGTTTTTT. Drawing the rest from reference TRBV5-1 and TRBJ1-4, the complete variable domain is KAGVTQTPRYLIKTRGQQVTLSCSPISGHRSVSWYQQTPGQGLQFLFEYFSETQRNKGNFPGRFSGRQFSNSRSEMNVSTLELGDSALYLCASTEFGTNEKLFFGSGTQLSVL.

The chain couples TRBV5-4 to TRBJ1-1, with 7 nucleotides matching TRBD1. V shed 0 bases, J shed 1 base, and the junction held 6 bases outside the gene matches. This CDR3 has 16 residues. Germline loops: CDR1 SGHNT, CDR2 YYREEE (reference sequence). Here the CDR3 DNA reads TGTGCCAGCAGCTTGGAATCGACAGGGTCGAACACTGAAGCTTTCTTT. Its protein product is CASSLESTGSNTEAFF.

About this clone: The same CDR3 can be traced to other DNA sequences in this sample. The CDR3 loop reads CASSQDRGNSPLHF. The CDR3 region has the DNA TGTGCCAGCAGCCAAGATCGGGGCAATTCACCCCTCCACTTT. V and J are TRBV14 and TRBJ1-6; D might be TRBD1 (5 bases). The CDR3 consists of 14 residues. Germline assignment: CDR1 SGHDN and CDR2 FVKESK. The V gene lost 0 bases and the J gene lost 7 bases, with 7 bases spanning the gap.

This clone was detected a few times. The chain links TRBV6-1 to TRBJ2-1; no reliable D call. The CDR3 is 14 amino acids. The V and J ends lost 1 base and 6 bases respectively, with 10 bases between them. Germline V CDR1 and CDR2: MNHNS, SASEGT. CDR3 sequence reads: CASSEGSGSNEQFF. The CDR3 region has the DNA TGTGCCAGCAGTGAAGGCTCAGGATCCAATGAGCAGTTCTTC.

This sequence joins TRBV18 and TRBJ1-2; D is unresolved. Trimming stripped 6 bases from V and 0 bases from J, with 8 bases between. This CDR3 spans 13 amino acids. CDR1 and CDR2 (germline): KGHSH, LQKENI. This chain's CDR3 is CASSYAANYGYTF. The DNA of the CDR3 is TGTGCCAGCTCGTACGCGGCTAACTATGGCTACACCTTC.

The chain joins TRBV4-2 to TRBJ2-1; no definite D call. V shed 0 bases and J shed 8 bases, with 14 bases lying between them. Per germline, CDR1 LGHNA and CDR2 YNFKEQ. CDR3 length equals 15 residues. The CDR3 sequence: CASSQELRRTDEQFF. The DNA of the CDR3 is TGTGCCAGCAGCCAAGAGCTAAGAAGAACCGATGAGCAGTTCTTC.

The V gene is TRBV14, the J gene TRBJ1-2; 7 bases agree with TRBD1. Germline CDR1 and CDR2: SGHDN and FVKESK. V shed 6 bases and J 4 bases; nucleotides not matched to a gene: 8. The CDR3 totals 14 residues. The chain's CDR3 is CASRSTGVGYGYTF. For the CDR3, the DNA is TGTGCCAGCAGAAGTACAGGGGTCGGCTATGGCTACACCTTC.

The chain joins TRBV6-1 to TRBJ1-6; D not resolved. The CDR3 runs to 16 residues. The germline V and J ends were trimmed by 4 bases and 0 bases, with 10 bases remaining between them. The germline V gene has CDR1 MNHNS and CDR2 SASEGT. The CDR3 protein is CASSVGRSSYNSPLHF. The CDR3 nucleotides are TGTGCCAGCAGTGTCGGGAGGAGCTCCTATAATTCACCCCTCCACTTT.

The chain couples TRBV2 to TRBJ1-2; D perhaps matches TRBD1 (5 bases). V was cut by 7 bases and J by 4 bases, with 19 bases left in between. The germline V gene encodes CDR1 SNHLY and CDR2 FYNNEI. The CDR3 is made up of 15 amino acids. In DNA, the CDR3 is TGTGCCAGCATAAGTATAGGGGTTCCACCCTATGGCTACACCTTC. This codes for CASISIGVPPYGYTF.

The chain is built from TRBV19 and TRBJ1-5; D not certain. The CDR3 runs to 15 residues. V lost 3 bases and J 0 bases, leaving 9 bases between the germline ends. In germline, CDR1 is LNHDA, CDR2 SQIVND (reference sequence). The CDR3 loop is CASSISSHSNQPQHF. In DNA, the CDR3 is TGTGCCAGTAGTATCTCCAGCCATAGCAATCAGCCCCAGCATTTT.

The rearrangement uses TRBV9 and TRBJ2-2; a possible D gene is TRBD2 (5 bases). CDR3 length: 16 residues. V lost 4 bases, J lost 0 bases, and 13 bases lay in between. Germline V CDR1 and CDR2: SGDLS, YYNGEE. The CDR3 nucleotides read TGTGCCAGCAGCCCCTGGGGAGCGGCGAACACCGGGGAGCTGTTTTTT. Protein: CASSPWGAANTGELFF.

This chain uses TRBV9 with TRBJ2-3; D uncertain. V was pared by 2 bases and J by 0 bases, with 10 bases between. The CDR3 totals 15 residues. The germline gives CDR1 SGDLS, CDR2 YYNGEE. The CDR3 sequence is CASSVDTSSTDTQYF. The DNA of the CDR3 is TGTGCCAGCAGCGTTGATACTTCTAGCACAGATACGCAGTATTTT.

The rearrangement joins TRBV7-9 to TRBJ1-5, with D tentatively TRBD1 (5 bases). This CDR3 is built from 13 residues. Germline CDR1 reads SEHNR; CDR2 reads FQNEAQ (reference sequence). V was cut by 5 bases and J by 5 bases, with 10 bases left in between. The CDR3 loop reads CASSAREHQPQHF. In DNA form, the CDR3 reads TGTGCCAGCAGCGCCAGGGAGCATCAGCCCCAGCATTTT.

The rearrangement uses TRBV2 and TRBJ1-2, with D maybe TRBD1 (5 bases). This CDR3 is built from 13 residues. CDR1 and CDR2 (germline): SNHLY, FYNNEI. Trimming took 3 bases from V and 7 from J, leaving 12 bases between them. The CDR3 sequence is CASSEQGRGGYTF. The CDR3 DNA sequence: TGTGCCAGCAGTGAGCAGGGACGAGGTGGCTACACCTTC.